This T cell receptor beta chain was sequenced during a study of cytomegalovirus exposure and HLA in healthy donors. About the research overall: The 100 to 150 validation repertoires and the 666 first-cohort repertoires shared a platform, a later analysis reported. Regarding the study as a whole: Most observed TCR sequences were rare, whereas some public TCRs were detected in many donors. A classifier reportedly called cytomegalovirus status with high sensitivity and specificity.

This clone was detected only a few times. Its antigen is unknown. Using immunoSEQ multiplex PCR, the repertoire was profiled, and TCRdb retains in-frame clones only, with some absent. Counted here are almost 65,000 clones, roughly 91% occurring once; the ten biggest clones make up around 1.8%. CDR3 length equals 14 residues. Germline V CDR1 and CDR2: LGHNA, YNFKEQ. The V gene lost 7 bases and the J gene lost 4 bases, with 16 bases spanning the gap. The receptor was derived from a woman between 18 and 29 years old in good health and CMV-seronegative. This sequence joins TRBV4-2 and TRBJ1-2; a possible D gene is TRBD1 (5 bases). Sequencing used PBMCs. The CDR3 bases are TGTGCCAGCAATCCAGTACCAGACAGCTATGGCTACACCTTC. Protein: CASNPVPDSYGYTF.